This T cell receptor (beta chain) emerged from a study of response to subunit inactivated influenza vaccine (dated by TCRdb to the late 2010s). Looking at the study overall: Deep quantitative profiling of the T cell receptor repertoire was used in the study to follow responses to a trivalent subunit inactivated influenza vaccine.

Results the study describes overall, beyond this receptor: The authors proposed that each seasonal influenza vaccination may bring in only a limited number of new T cells.

The method behind the library was RT-PCR. Instrument used: Illumina HiSeq 2500. TCRdb trimmed public reads at Q25 via fastp, called clones via MiXCR and kept in-frame beta chains. Merged by CDR3 protein, the rows form single entries marked with the most common genes and DNA. In this sample the table shows a few hundred thousand distinct CDR3 sequences, 12% to 15% of which occur a single time. Clones ranked in the top ten supply more than 9.5% of the sample. This clonotype was detected a few times. Its antigen is still unknown. No quality values exist for individual bases; no much larger clone is one base distant. This sequence originates from a man aged 50 to 60 who received an inactivated influenza vaccine. Donor details come from another sample of the same person, matched by shared clones. The specimen was PBMCs from blood, collected 11 to 12 days after vaccination.

For the CDR3, the sequence is CASSYGNSNTGELFF. The sequence in DNA is TGTGCCAGCAGCTACGGGAATTCGAACACCGGGGAGCTGTTTTTT. Recombination joined TRBV12-3 or TRBV12-4 with TRBJ2-2, with TRBD2 as a weak D call on 5 bases. V loses 6 bases of germline sequence and J loses 0 bases, and the interval between the two ends is 11 bases. The CDR3 starts with the cysteine, ends with the phenylalanine, and has 15 residues. Of the read, only the CDR3 DNA is kept; its 45 bases are in frame from base 1.